This T cell receptor (beta chain) appears in the sequencing data of a study of blood T cells in healthy people across ages. A second PCR of about 7 to 12 cycles used a sample-barcoded 5' primer and a J-beta primer mix. TCRdb reanalysed the 5' RACE reads using MiXCR and keeps one entry per CDR3 protein. The data hold 600,000 or so distinct CDR3 sequences, with 20% to 25% observed a single time. Germline assignment: CDR1 DFQATT and CDR2 SNEGSKA (reference sequence). The CDR3 has 18 amino acids. Trimming removed 3 bases from V and 6 bases from J; junction bases left unmatched: 13. The V call is TRBV20-1, the J call TRBJ2-4, with 14 nucleotides matching TRBD2. The sequence was obtained from a man in his 70s in good health. Sequences were obtained from blood. The CDR3 spells CSASENRGLAGAANIQYF. In nucleotides, the CDR3 is TGCAGTGCTAGCGAAAACAGGGGACTAGCGGGAGCCGCAAACATTCAGTACTTC.